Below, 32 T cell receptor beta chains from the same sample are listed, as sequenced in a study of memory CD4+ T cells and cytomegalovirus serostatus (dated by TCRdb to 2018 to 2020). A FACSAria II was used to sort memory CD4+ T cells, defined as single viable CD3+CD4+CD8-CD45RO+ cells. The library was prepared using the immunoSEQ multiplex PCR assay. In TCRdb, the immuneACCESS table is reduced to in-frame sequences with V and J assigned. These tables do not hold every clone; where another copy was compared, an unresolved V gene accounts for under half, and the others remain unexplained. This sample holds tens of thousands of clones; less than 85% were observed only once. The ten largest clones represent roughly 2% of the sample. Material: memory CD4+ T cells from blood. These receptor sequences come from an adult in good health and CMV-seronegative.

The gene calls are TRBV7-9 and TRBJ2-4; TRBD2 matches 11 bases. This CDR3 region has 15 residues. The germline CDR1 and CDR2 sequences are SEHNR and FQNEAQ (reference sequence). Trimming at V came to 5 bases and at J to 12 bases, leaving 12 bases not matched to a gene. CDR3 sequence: CASSPEGSGGARQYF. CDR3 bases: TGTGCCAGCAGCCCAGAGGGTAGCGGGGGGGCTCGTCAGTACTTC.

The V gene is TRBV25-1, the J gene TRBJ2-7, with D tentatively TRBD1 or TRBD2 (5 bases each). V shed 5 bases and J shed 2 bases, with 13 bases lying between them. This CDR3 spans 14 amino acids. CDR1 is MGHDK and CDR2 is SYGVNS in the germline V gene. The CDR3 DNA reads TGTGCCAGCAGTCCACCGGGACCCACCTACGAGCAGTACTTC. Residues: CASSPPGPTYEQYF.

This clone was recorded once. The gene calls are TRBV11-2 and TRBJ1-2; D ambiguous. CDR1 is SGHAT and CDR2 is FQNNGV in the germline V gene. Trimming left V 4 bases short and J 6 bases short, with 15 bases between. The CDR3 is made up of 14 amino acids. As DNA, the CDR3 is TGTGCCAGCAGCTCCATTTCGTCCGCGAATGGCTACACCTTC. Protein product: CASSSISSANGYTF.

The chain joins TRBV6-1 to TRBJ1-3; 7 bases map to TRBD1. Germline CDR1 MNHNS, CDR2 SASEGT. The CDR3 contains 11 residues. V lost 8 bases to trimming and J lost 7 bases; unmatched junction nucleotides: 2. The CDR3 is CASRQGNTIYF. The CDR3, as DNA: TGTGCCAGCCGACAGGGCAACACCATATATTTT.

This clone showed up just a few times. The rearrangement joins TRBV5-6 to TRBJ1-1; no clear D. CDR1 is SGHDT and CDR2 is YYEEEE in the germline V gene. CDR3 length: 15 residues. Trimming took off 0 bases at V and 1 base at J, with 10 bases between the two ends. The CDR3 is CASSLVGRANTEAFF. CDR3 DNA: TGTGCCAGCAGCTTGGTAGGGCGGGCGAACACTGAAGCTTTCTTT. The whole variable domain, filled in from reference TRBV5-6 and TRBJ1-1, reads DAGVTQSPTHLIKTRGQQVTLRCSPKSGHDTVSWYQQALGQGPQFIFQYYEEEERQRGNFPDRFSGHQFPNYSSELNVNALLLGDSALYLCASSLVGRANTEAFFGQGTRLTVV.

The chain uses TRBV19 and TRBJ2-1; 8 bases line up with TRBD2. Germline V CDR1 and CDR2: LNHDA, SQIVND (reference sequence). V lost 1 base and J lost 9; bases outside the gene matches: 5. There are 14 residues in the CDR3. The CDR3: CASSIVGGGPEQFF. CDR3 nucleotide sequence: TGTGCCAGTAGTATAGTAGGCGGGGGGCCTGAGCAGTTCTTC.

The CDR3 loop is CASSQQAGGPETQYF. CDR3 DNA: TGTGCCAGCAGCCAACAAGCGGGGGGGCCGGAGACCCAGTACTTC. The V call is TRBV7-6, the J call TRBJ2-5, with 10 bases fitting TRBD2. Germline assignment: CDR1 SGHVS and CDR2 FNYEAQ. The CDR3 extends over 15 amino acids. Trimming took 5 bases from V and 5 from J; bases not matched to a gene: 8.

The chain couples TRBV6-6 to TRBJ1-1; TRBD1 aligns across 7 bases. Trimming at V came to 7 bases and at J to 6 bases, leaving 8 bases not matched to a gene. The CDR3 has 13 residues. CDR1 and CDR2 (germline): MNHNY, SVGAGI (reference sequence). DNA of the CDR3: TGTGCCAGCATCCAAAAGGGGGCACCTGAAGCTTTCTTT. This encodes CASIQKGAPEAFF.

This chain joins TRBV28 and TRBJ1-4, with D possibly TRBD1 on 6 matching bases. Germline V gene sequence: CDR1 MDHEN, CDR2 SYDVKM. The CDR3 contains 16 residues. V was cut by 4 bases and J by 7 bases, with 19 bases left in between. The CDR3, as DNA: TGTGCCAGCAGTTCCCCACTACGGGGGCGCGGTGAAAAACTGTTTTTT. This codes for CASSSPLRGRGEKLFF.

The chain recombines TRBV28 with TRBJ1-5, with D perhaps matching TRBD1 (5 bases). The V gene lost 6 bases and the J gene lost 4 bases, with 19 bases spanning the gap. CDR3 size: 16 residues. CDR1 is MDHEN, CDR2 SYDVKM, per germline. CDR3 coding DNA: TGTGCCAGCAGCTCGAATGAGGGGACTTATAATCAGCCCCAGCATTTT. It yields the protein CASSSNEGTYNQPQHF.

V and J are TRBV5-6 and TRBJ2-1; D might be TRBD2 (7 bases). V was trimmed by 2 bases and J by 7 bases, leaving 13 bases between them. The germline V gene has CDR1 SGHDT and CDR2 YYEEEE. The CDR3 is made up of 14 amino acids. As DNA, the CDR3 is TGTGCCAGCAGCTTTGAGGGGGGGTATAATGAGCAGTTCTTC. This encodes CASSFEGGYNEQFF. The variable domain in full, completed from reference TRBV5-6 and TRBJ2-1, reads DAGVTQSPTHLIKTRGQQVTLRCSPKSGHDTVSWYQQALGQGPQFIFQYYEEEERQRGNFPDRFSGHQFPNYSSELNVNALLLGDSALYLCASSFEGGYNEQFFGPGTRLTVL.

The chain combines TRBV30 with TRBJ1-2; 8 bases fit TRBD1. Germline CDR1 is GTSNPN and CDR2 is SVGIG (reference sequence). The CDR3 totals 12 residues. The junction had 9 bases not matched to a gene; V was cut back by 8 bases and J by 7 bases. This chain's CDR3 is CAGGDRFGGYTF. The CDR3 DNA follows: TGTGCCGGAGGGGACAGGTTCGGTGGCTACACCTTC.

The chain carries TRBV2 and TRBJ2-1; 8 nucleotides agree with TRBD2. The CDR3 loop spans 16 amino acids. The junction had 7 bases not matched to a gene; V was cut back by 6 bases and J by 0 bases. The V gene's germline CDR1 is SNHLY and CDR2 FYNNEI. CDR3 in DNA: TGTGCCAGCAGACCAACCCTAGCGGGCTCCTACAATGAGCAGTTCTTC. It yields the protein CASRPTLAGSYNEQFF.

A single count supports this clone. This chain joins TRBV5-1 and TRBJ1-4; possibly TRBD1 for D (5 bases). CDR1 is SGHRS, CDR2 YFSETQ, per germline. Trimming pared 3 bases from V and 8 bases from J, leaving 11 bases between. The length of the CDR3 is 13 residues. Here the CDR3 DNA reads TGCGCCAGCAGCTCCGGGACGGGAGAAAAACTGTTTTTT. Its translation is CASSSGTGEKLFF. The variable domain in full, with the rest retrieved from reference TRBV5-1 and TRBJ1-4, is KAGVTQTPRYLIKTRGQQVTLSCSPISGHRSVSWYQQTPGQGLQFLFEYFSETQRNKGNFPGRFSGRQFSNSRSEMNVSTLELGDSALYLCASSSGTGEKLFFGSGTQLSVL.

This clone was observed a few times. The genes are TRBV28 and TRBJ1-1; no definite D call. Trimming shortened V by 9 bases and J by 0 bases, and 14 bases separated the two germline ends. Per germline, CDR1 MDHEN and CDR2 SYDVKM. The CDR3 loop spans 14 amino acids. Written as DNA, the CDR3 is TGTGCCAGTAAGGAAGTGGGCATGAACACTGAAGCTTTCTTT. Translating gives CASKEVGMNTEAFF.

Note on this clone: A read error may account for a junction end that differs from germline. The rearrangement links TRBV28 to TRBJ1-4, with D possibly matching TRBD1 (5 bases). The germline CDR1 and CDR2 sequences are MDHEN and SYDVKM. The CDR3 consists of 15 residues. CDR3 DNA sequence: TGTGCCAGCACTTTAAAGGGGACCGGTAATGAAAAACTGTTTTTT. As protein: CASTLKGTGNEKLFF.

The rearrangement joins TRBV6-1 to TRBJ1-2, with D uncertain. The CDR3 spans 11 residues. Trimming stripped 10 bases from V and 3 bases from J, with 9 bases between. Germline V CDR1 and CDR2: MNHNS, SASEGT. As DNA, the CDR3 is TGTGCCACCAGACGGGACTATGGCTACACCTTC. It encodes CATRRDYGYTF.

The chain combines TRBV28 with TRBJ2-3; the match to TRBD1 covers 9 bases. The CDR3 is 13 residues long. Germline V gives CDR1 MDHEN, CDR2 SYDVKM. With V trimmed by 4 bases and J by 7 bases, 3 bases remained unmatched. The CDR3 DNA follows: TGTGCCAGCAGTTGGGGACAGGGTAATACGCAGTATTTT. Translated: CASSWGQGNTQYF.

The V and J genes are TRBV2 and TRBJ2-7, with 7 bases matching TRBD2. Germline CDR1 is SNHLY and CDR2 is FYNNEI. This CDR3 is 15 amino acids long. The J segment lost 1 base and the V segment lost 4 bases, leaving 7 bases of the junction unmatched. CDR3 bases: TGTGCCAGCAGTGGTGTGGGGGGGTTTTCCTACGAGCAGTACTTC. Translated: CASSGVGGFSYEQYF.

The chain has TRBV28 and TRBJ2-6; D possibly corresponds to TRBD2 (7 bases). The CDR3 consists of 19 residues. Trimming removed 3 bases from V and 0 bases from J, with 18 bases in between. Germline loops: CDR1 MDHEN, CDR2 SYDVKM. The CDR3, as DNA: TGTGCCAGCAGTTTGATGGGGGGGCGCAGGAGCTCTGGGGCCAACGTCCTGACTTTC. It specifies CASSLMGGRRSSGANVLTF.

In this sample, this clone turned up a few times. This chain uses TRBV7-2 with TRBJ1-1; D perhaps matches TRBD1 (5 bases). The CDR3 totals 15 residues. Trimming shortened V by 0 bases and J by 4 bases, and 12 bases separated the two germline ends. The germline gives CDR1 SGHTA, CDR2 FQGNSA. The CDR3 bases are TGTGCCAGCAGCTTAGCGGGTCCCCAGGGCACTGAAGCTTTCTTT. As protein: CASSLAGPQGTEAFF.

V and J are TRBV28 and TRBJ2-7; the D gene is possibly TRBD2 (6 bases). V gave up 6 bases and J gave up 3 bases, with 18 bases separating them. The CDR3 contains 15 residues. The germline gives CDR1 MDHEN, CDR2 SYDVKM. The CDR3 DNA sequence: TGTGCCAGCAGACCGGGTGGGACTCCAATCTACGAGCAGTACTTC. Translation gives CASRPGGTPIYEQYF. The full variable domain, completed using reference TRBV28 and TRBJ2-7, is DVKVTQSSRYLVKRTGEKVFLECVQDMDHENMFWYRQDPGLGLRLIYFSYDVKMKEKGDIPEGYSVSREKKERFSLILESASTNQTSMYLCASRPGGTPIYEQYFGPGTRLTVT.

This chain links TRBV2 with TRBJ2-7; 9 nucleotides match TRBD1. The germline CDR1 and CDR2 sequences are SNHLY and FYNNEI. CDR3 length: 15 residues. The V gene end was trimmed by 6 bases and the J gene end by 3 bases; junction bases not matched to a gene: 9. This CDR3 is CASSPRTGENYEQYF. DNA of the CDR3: TGTGCCAGCAGCCCAAGGACAGGGGAAAACTACGAGCAGTACTTC.

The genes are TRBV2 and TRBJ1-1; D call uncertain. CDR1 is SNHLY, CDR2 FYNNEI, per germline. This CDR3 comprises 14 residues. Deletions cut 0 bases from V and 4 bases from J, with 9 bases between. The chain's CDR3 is CASSEAWGTTEAFF. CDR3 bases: TGTGCCAGCAGTGAAGCCTGGGGTACCACTGAAGCTTTCTTT.

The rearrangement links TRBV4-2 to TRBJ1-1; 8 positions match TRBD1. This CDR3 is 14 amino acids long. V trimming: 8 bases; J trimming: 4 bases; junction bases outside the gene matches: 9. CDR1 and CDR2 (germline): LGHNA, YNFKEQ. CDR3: CASRTDRAATEAFF. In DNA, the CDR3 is TGTGCCAGCCGAACGGACAGGGCGGCCACTGAAGCTTTCTTT.

This chain's CDR3 is CASSRGGGFNSPLHF. The CDR3 DNA is TGTGCCAGCAGCCGAGGGGGAGGCTTTAATTCACCCCTCCACTTT. The chain carries TRBV7-9 and TRBJ1-6; TRBD1 might be the D (6 bases). The V end lost 5 bases, the J end lost 6 bases, and 14 bases lay between the germline ends. Germline assignment: CDR1 SEHNR and CDR2 FQNEAQ (reference sequence). The CDR3 runs to 15 residues.

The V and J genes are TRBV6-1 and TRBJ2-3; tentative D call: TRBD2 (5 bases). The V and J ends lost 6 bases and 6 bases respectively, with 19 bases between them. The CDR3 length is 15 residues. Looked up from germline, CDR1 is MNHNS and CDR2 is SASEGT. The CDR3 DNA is TGTGCCAGCAGACCAGACACCACAACGGGGGATACGCAGTATTTT. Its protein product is CASRPDTTTGDTQYF.

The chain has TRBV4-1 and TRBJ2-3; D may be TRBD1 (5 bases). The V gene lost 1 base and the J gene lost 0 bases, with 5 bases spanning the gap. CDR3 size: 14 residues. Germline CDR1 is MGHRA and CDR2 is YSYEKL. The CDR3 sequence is CASSQGQSTDTQYF. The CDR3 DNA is TGCGCCAGCAGCCAAGGACAGAGCACAGATACGCAGTATTTT.

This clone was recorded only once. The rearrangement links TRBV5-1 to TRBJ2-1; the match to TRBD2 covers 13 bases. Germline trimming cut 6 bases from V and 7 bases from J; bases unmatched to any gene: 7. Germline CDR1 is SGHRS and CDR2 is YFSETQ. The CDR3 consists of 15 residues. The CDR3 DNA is TGCGCCAGCACAGGACTAGCGGGGGTCTCGAATGAGCAGTTCTTC. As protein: CASTGLAGVSNEQFF.

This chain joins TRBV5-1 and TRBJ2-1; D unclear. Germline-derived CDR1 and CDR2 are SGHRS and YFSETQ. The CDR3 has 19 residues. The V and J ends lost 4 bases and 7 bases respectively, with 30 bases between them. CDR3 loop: CASSTPIHRYPSKKNEQFF. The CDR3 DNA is TGCGCCAGCAGCACCCCTATTCACCGCTACCCTTCCAAGAAGAATGAGCAGTTCTTC.

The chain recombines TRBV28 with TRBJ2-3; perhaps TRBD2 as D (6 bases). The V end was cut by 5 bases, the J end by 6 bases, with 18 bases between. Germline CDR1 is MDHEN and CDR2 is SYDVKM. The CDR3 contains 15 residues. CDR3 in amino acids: CASSDRGSPSDTQYF. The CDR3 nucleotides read TGTGCCAGCAGTGATCGGGGGAGCCCATCGGATACGCAGTATTTT.

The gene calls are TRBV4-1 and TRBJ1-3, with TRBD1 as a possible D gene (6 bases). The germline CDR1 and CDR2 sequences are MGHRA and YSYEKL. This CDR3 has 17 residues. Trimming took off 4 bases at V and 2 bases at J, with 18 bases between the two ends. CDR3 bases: TGCGCCAGCAGCCGCGGGGGCCTTGTCGCGGCTGGAAACACCATATATTTT. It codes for CASSRGGLVAAGNTIYF.